This T cell receptor (beta chain) was sequenced during a study of graft-versus-host responses after intestinal transplantation. Study context: Following induction with anti-thymocyte globulin, all recipients were given tacrolimus and steroids for around three years. Study outcomes and limitations: Detected in recipient marrow were GvH clones, some of which were first observed in ileum or blood.

The table came from immunoSEQ multiplex PCR; TCRdb's copy has only in-frame clones and leaves some out. The sample consists of 130,000 to 150,000 clones, about 90% of them appearing once. The ends were cut back, 4 bases at V and 4 bases at J, with 11 bases in the middle. CDR3 length: 14 residues. The germline CDR1 and CDR2 sequences are SGHDN and FVKESK. Concerning this clone: As yet, its antigen is unknown.

The sample consisted of unstimulated CD4+ T cells sorted from spleen or lymph node cells, taken before intestinal transplant. This clonotype was obtained from a human donor who received an intestinal transplant. The chain employs TRBV14 and TRBJ2-4; possible D gene TRBD2, 6 bases. CDR3 DNA sequence: TGTGCCAGCAGCCTCTGGGAGGAGAAAAACATTCAGTACTTC. Translating it yields CASSLWEEKNIQYF.